This T cell receptor (beta chain) was obtained from a study of OX40 agonist ivuxolimab in advanced cancers. Regarding the complete study: Ivuxolimab was an agonistic, fully human IgG2 monoclonal antibody directed against OX40 (CD134), a costimulatory receptor. Patients were allowed to have had prior anti-PD-1, anti-PD-L1 or anti-CTLA-4 therapy, and roughly 40% of the dose-escalation patients had been treated with checkpoint inhibitors. Intravenous ivuxolimab was administered to patients every 2 weeks at six dose levels: 0.01, 0.1, 0.3, 1.5, 3 and 10 mg/kg. Of the roughly 54 dose-escalation patients, hepatocellular carcinoma was present in approximately 20, melanoma in approximately 15, renal cell carcinoma in 9 and head and neck cancer in 9. Peripheral TCRbeta sequencing was intended to test whether TCR sequence diversity was altered and clonal T-cell expansion was caused by ivuxolimab. In the dose-escalation cohort, 65% to 90% of patients were male, and the mean age was approximately 60 years, with a range of about 20 to 79. Partial responses occurred in three dose-escalation patients: two with cutaneous melanoma and one with hepatocellular carcinoma. The monotherapy dose-escalation portion (N ≈ 56 patients) of the phase I ivuxolimab trial is reported in the paper. General study outcomes and caveats: After ivuxolimab, expanded clones were on average more numerous among CD8+ T cells than among CD4+ T cells. The antigen specificity of the peripheral T cells that underwent clonal expansion was not determined. At doses of 0.1 to 3.0 mg/kg, clonal expansion of both CD4+ and CD8+ blood T cells was observed from baseline to week 6. Partial responders in the 0.1-3.0 mg/kg groups had among the lowest normalized peripheral clonal expansion, especially among CD8+ T cells. Low levels of normalized T-cell clonal expansion were also seen in some patients who did not respond.

The trial excluded patients who had a history of autoimmune disease or were on systemic immunosuppression. Peripheral blood for TCR sequencing was drawn from every dose cohort at baseline, at cycle 4 day 1 and at cycle 7 day 1. The samples were taken from a phase I, first-in-human, multicenter, open-label dose-escalation trial of ivuxolimab. Adults with locally advanced or metastatic melanoma, renal cell, hepatocellular, or head and neck squamous cell carcinoma were enrolled in the trial. Before TCR sequencing, CD4+ T cells and CD8+ T cells were sorted from peripheral blood as separate populations. Genomic DNA was isolated from the sorted cells so that the TCRbeta CDR3 region could be sequenced. The immunoSEQ Assay was used to sequence the TCRbeta CDR3 regions. In its TCRdb copy, this immuneACCESS table keeps in-frame sequences only and misses some clones. Where compared with another copy, unresolved V genes explain less than half of these, and the others have no known cause. The sample table lists 35,000 to 40,000 clones, 60% to 85% of them with a count of one. The top ten clonotypes cover around an eighth of the sample.

As to this clone: The antigen it binds to is not known. Base quality data are lacking; no much larger clone is found one base away.

The TCR comes from an adult with an advanced solid tumor such as melanoma, head and neck, liver or kidney cancer. This material consisted of CD4+ or CD8+ T cells sorted from blood, taken in a trial of the OX40 agonist ivuxolimab.

The CDR3 is CASSLMGTGQETQYF. The nucleotide sequence reads as follows: TGTGCCAGCAGCTTAATGGGTACGGGCCAAGAGACCCAGTACTTC. Rearrangement joined TRBV11-3 to TRBJ2-5; the D gene identity is not certain. V and J are truncated by 2 bases and 1 base respectively, leaving an intervening sequence of 11 bases. Taken from cysteine to phenylalanine, the CDR3 has 15 residues. This entry keeps only the CDR3 DNA: 45 bases, framed from base 1. CDR1 is given as SGHNT and CDR2 as YENEEA, both from the germline V gene. Beyond the CDR3, the reference TRBV11-3 and TRBJ2-5 genes provide the residues; the full variable domain reads: EAGVVQSPRYKIIEKKQPVAFWCNPISGHNTLYWYLQNLGQGPELLIRYENEEAVDDSQLPKDRFSAERLKGVDSTLKIQPAELGDSAVYLCASSLMGTGQETQYFGPGTRLLVL.